This TCR beta chain originates from a study of human T cells and chemical hapten exposure (dated by TCRdb to 2020 to 2023). About the investigation overall: For sensitization, 2% DPC in acetone was applied to an approximately 2 cm by approximately 2 cm area of upper inner arm skin. Throughout the study period of roughly 24 weeks, patients also received therapeutic DPC doses to the scalp every week. Patch tests used Finn chambers with 0.01% DPC on the upper back, scored after 6 days by International Contact Dermatitis Research Group standards. The patient cohort, mostly female, included alopecia areata with under or over 50% scalp involvement, alopecia totalis and alopecia universalis. Libraries were pooled for sequencing, and variation in per-sample TCR yields was attributed mainly to small differences in library volumes within the pool. In alopecia patients, the study followed how the peripheral blood TCR repertoire changed in vivo over primary and secondary sensitization to diphenylcyclopropenone (DPC), a hapten. Blood samples were taken from patients before sensitization (week 0) and then at 2, 6 and about 24 weeks after DPC sensitization. Approximately 28 alopecia patients provided blood for TCR sequencing at one to four time points (pre-sensitization, 2, 6 and 24 weeks). Overall study results and their limits: No change with DPC sensitization was found in the number of TCRs above 1 in 1000 frequency, and no evidence of global repertoire structure alterations was found. Significantly more large CDR3 similarity clusters were formed by expanded TCRs than by pre-sensitization or healthy control sets, consistent with antigen-driven responses. All patients had alopecia, a presumed autoimmune disease, so their immune response might differ from that of healthy individuals. After repeated subsampling, the strength of the expansion versus patch-test correlation and the threshold at which it became significant changed. Patch test score was positively correlated with the number of PT1 expanded TCRs, with significance at thresholds 8, 16 and 32 but not at 4.

From the cysteine up to the phenylalanine, the CDR3 has a length of 16 residues. The CDR3 DNA has 48 bases and is translated from base 1. The germline ends are 16 bases apart after V is trimmed by 3 bases and J by 5 bases. This clonotype was counted between two and nine times. No cognate antigen has been identified for it. No much larger clone is present one base from it, and per-base qualities are unavailable. The method behind the library was RACE. The instrument given in TCRdb is NextSeq 500. During library preparation, unique molecular identifiers were attached to individual cDNA molecules so that TCRs could be counted in a quantitative, reproducible way. For every blood RNA sample, sequencing covered both the TCR alpha and TCR beta chains. Per the source publication's procedure: The median number of TCRs per sample was approximately 93,000, ranging from roughly 23,224 to 690,600. V, J and CDR3 annotation of the TCR reads was carried out using the Decombinator software suite. For the PS versus PT1 abundance plots, all samples were subsampled to the same number of TCRs (28,000). Expanded TCRs were defined as absent before sensitization and observed at least eight times at the 2-week time point. The public reads were run again by TCRdb, first through fastp at Q25 and then through MiXCR, and only productive beta chains were kept. Every CDR3 protein is listed once, alongside the most common genes and DNA of its rows. The V and J calls were not made by the authors but by TCRdb's processing. The sample table contains 180,000 or so distinct CDR3 sequences; only one count was recorded for about 14% of them. The ten largest clones capture about 1.8% of the sample.

The time point label of this sample denotes: patch test 1, 2 weeks after DPC sensitization. Taken with the paper, the label for treatment or condition translates to: therapeutic diphenylcyclopropenone sensitization with weekly scalp DPC. At each patch-test visit, blood was drawn before the patch test was applied. Patients were eligible if aged 18 to 70, diagnosed with alopecia and judged suitable for DPC therapy, and pregnant patients were excluded. Unfractionated whole blood was collected in Tempus Blood RNA tubes, and total RNA was extracted from that blood. Rearrangement joined TRBV12-3 or TRBV12-4 to TRBJ2-2; a weak D assignment points to TRBD1 (5 bases agree). This receptor was obtained from a woman aged 25 to 45 with alopecia areata. Some clones in this sample may be carry-over from other donors' samples. Sequencing used whole blood, obtained in connection with sensitization to the hapten diphenylcyclopropenone (DPC). The sequence in DNA is TGTGCCAGCAGTTTGAGAAGGGGCGGTGGAACCGGGGAGCTGTTTTTT. Its coded protein is CASSLRRGGGTGELFF.